These T cell receptor beta chains were read from a single sample in a study of blood T cell repertoires in COVID-19. Repertoires were generated with immunoSEQ multiplex PCR, while TCRdb's copy carries only in-frame clones and drops some. The sample consists of 90,000 to 120,000 clones, around 83% of them appearing once. Material: peripheral blood. The receptors come from a man between 65 and 80 years old with acute or convalescent COVID-19. Each CDR3 is given with its conserved first and last residue. The order of the fields is D gene, J gene, clone size, V gene, CDR3 DNA, CDR3 protein. A D gene is named only where the DNA matches it firmly. Rows may omit the clone size; those that give it use once, few, many or a size class.

>TRBD1|TRBJ1-1|.|TRBV7-8
TGTGCCAGCAGCCCCCAGGGGGTCCACACTGAAGCTTTCTTT
CASSPQGVHTEAFF
>TRBD1|TRBJ1-5|.|TRBV2
TGTGCCAGCAGTGAAGAGGGACAGGGCCTCTTGCCCCAGCATTTT
CASSEEGQGLLPQHF
>TRBD1|TRBJ2-4|few|TRBV3-1/TRBV3-2
TGTGCCAGCAGCCAAGTGGTACAGGGGATAAACATTCAGTACTTC
CASSQVVQGINIQYF
>TRBD1|TRBJ2-3|once|TRBV19
TGTGCCAGTAGTATGTCCAGGGGGACAGATACGCAGTATTTT
CASSMSRGTDTQYF
>.|TRBJ2-5|once|TRBV24-1
TGTGCCACCAGTGGATACCGGTACCAAGAGACCCAGTACTTC
CATSGYRYQETQYF
>.|TRBJ1-2|once|TRBV7-9
TGTGCCAGCAGCTTAGTCGGGGGCTATGGCTACACCTTC
CASSLVGGYGYTF
>TRBD1|TRBJ1-2|few|TRBV29-1
TGCAGCGTCTCATGGCAGGGGGCTAATGGCTACACCTTC
CSVSWQGANGYTF
>TRBD1|TRBJ2-5|.|TRBV9
TGTGCCAGCAGCATTCGGGACAGGGTGGAGGAGACCCAGTACTTC
CASSIRDRVEETQYF
>.|TRBJ1-1|.|TRBV11-2
TGTGCCAGCAGCTTCGAGCGGACTGAAGCTTTCTTT
CASSFERTEAFF
>TRBD1|TRBJ2-1|.|TRBV11-1
TGTGCCAGCTCTAGGGACAGAGGATACAATGAGCAGTTCTTC
CASSRDRGYNEQFF
>TRBD2|TRBJ2-1|.|TRBV18
TGTGCCAGCTCACCAATGCGGCTAGCGGGGGTCCCCCCTAGCTCCTACAATGAGCAGTTCTTC
CASSPMRLAGVPPSSYNEQFF
>TRBD1|TRBJ1-4|once|TRBV18
TGTGCCAGCTCACCAGGGACAGGGGGCGACGGACTGTTTTTT
CASSPGTGGDGLFF
>.|TRBJ1-2|.|TRBV3-1/TRBV3-2
TGTGCCAGCAGCCAAGGGGGGACACAGGGCTATGGCTACACCTTC
CASSQGGTQGYGYTF
>.|TRBJ1-1|.|TRBV3-1/TRBV3-2
TGTGCCAGCAGCCAAGGCCTGGGGGAGGGGCGAACTGAAGCTTTCTTT
CASSQGLGEGRTEAFF
>.|TRBJ1-2|.|TRBV18
TGTGCCAGCTCACCAGGGCCTTCCGGGGATGGCTACACCTTC
CASSPGPSGDGYTF
>.|TRBJ2-7|.|TRBV12-3/TRBV12-4
TGTGCCAGCAGTCTCTACGACTCCTACGAGCAGTACTTC
CASSLYDSYEQYF
>TRBD1|TRBJ2-2|.|TRBV3-1/TRBV3-2
TGTGCCAGCAGCCAAGAAACGGGACAGGGTTCCGGGGAGCTGTTTTTT
CASSQETGQGSGELFF
>TRBD1|TRBJ1-5|once|TRBV6-5
TGTGCCAGCAGTTCTTTCGGACAGGGTCAGCCCCAGCATTTT
CASSSFGQGQPQHF
>.|TRBJ1-1|.|TRBV9
TGTGCCAGCAGCGTAGTTGCGGATCCGGACACTGAAGCTTTCTTT
CASSVVADPDTEAFF
>.|TRBJ2-5|.|TRBV24-1
TGTGCCACCAGTGATTCGGCAGCGCAAGAGACCCAGTACTTC
CATSDSAAQETQYF
>TRBD1|TRBJ1-2|.|TRBV6-5
TGTGCCAGCCTGACAGGGACAAACTATGGCTACACCTTC
CASLTGTNYGYTF
>TRBD1|TRBJ1-2|.|TRBV3-1/TRBV3-2
TGTGCCAGCACGCCGGGACAGGGAATCTATGGCTACACCTTC
CASTPGQGIYGYTF
>.|TRBJ2-7|.|TRBV5-6
TGTGCCAGCAGCTTGACAGGAGAGCAGTACTTC
CASSLTGEQYF
>.|TRBJ1-1|.|TRBV7-2
TGTGCCAGCAGCTCTACCGGGACACGGAACACTGAAGCTTTCTTT
CASSSTGTRNTEAFF
>.|TRBJ2-2|.|TRBV5-4
TGTGCCAGCAGCCGCGGGCCGGGGGAGAACACCGGGGAGCTGTTTTTT
CASSRGPGENTGELFF
>.|TRBJ1-2|few|TRBV19
TGTGCCAGTAGTTACCTCCGGGGGGCAGCTAACTATGGCTACACCTTC
CASSYLRGAANYGYTF
>.|TRBJ1-2|few|TRBV3-1/TRBV3-2
TGTGCCAGCAGCCAAGTGCCAGAAAGAGGCTATGGCTACACCTTC
CASSQVPERGYGYTF
>TRBD2|TRBJ2-1|.|TRBV3-1/TRBV3-2
TGTGCCAGCAGCCAAGGGGCGACTAGCGCCCTCAATGAGCAGTTCTTC
CASSQGATSALNEQFF
>.|TRBJ1-6|.|TRBV7-3
TGTGCCAGCAGCTTAGGAGTTGTGGGGGCTCGGAATTCACCCCTCCACTTT
CASSLGVVGARNSPLHF
>TRBD1|TRBJ1-4|.|TRBV10-1
TGCGCCAGGACAGGGGGCGATGAAAAACTGTTTTTT
CARTGGDEKLFF
>.|TRBJ2-3|.|TRBV5-1
TGCGCCAGCAGCTCTACCACAGATACGCAGTATTTT
CASSSTTDTQYF
>TRBD1|TRBJ2-1|.|TRBV4-3
TGCGCCAGCAGCCAAGGCGAGGGACAGGGGACCTACAATGAGCAGTTCTTC
CASSQGEGQGTYNEQFF
>TRBD1|TRBJ2-3|.|TRBV6-1
TGTGCCAGCAGTGAAGGGACAGGAAGCACAGATACGCAGTATTTT
CASSEGTGSTDTQYF
>.|TRBJ1-2|.|TRBV7-8
TGTGCCAGCAGCTTAGCCCGTCAGTCAGGGTTCGGCTACACCTTC
CASSLARQSGFGYTF
>TRBD2|TRBJ2-1|once|TRBV5-1
TGCGCCAGCAGCTTGGAGGGACTAGCGCTTACCAATGAGCAGTTCTTC
CASSLEGLALTNEQFF
>TRBD2|TRBJ2-7|.|TRBV5-1
TGCGCCAGCAGCTTCAACACCGCCGGGACTAGCGGGGGGGCCTTAGAGCAGTACTTC
CASSFNTAGTSGGALEQYF
>TRBD2|TRBJ2-1|.|TRBV18
TGTGCCAGCTCACCCTCGGCAGCGGGGGATAATGAGCAGTTCTTC
CASSPSAAGDNEQFF
>.|TRBJ1-2|.|TRBV12-3/TRBV12-4
TGTGCCAGCAGTCTCGGTCCTGGCTACACCTTC
CASSLGPGYTF
>.|TRBJ2-1|.|TRBV11-1
TGTGCCAGCAGCTCTGGGGAGGTGGATGAGCAGTTCTTC
CASSSGEVDEQFF
>TRBD2|TRBJ2-7|.|TRBV5-1
TGCGCCAGCAGTTTACTAGCGGGGGGACCTTACGAGCAGTACTTC
CASSLLAGGPYEQYF
>TRBD2|TRBJ2-1|.|TRBV4-2
TGTGCCAGCAGGGGGGAGGGGCAGGGGCAGTTCTTC
CASRGEGQGQFF
>.|TRBJ1-5|.|TRBV7-9
TGTGCCAGCAGCTTAGGGGTGCCGGGGAGCAATCAGCCCCAGCATTTT
CASSLGVPGSNQPQHF
>.|TRBJ1-1|.|TRBV7-9
TGTGCCAGCAGCCCAGGGGTAACGAGGGGCTGGACTGAAGCTTTCTTT
CASSPGVTRGWTEAFF
>.|TRBJ2-1|.|TRBV5-4
TGTGCCAGCAGCTTGGGAGGGCGGGTTGAGCAGTTCTTC
CASSLGGRVEQFF
>.|TRBJ1-2|.|TRBV27
TGTGCCAGCAGTTCCTATCAGGGGTGGAACTATGGCTACACCTTC
CASSSYQGWNYGYTF
>.|TRBJ1-2|.|TRBV6-5
TGTGCCAGCAGTTTCACAGGGAACTATGGCTACACCTTC
CASSFTGNYGYTF
>TRBD1|TRBJ1-1|once|TRBV5-1
TGCGCCAGCACCTTGACCGGGACAGGGAACCCTGAAGCTTTCTTT
CASTLTGTGNPEAFF
>TRBD2|TRBJ2-1|.|TRBV7-3
TGTGCCAGCAGCCCACTAGCGGGGGGCCCTAGTGAGCAGTTCTTC
CASSPLAGGPSEQFF
>TRBD2|TRBJ2-2|.|TRBV11-1
TGTGCCAGCAGCCCCAGCCGGGGGGTTAACGGGGAGCTGTTTTTT
CASSPSRGVNGELFF
>TRBD1|TRBJ2-7|.|TRBV7-3
TGTGCCAGCAGCTTAGGACAGGGGGCCTACGAGCAGTACTTC
CASSLGQGAYEQYF
>.|TRBJ2-1|.|TRBV7-2
TGTGCCAGCACCCTACAGGTGGGGTCCTACAATGAGCAGTTCTTC
CASTLQVGSYNEQFF
>TRBD1|TRBJ2-5|once|TRBV7-3
TGTGCCAGCAGCCAAACAGGGGGCCAAGAGACCCAGTACTTC
CASSQTGGQETQYF
>.|TRBJ1-5|.|TRBV6-5
TGTGCCAGCAGCGAGGGGGTGAATCAGCCCCAGCATTTT
CASSEGVNQPQHF
>.|TRBJ2-2|.|TRBV6-5
TGTGCCAGCAGCCTCTCCTCGGGGGAGCTGTTTTTT
CASSLSSGELFF
>TRBD1|TRBJ2-2|many|TRBV9
TGTGCCAGCAGCGCGGCCTCGACAGGGGCCGGGGAGCTGTTTTTT
CASSAASTGAGELFF
>TRBD1|TRBJ2-2|.|TRBV11-3
TGTGCCAGCAGCTTGGGCCCCCGGACAGGGAGTCCCGGGGAGCTGTTTTTT
CASSLGPRTGSPGELFF
>.|TRBJ2-2|.|TRBV4-3
TGCGCCAGCAGTCGAGACAGGGGAGGGACCGGGGAGCTGTTTTTT
CASSRDRGGTGELFF